The present T cell receptor (beta chain) was sequenced within a study of early T cells in non-severe SARS-CoV-2 infection. Attached unique molecular identifiers marked individual cDNA molecules. TCRdb recomputed calls from the 5' RACE reads with MiXCR, one row per CDR3 protein. This sample has under 65,000 distinct CDR3 sequences; around an eighth occur once, and the top ten carry around 1.4%. CDR1 is ENHRY, CDR2 SYGVKD, per germline. V was clipped by 5 bases and J by 0 bases, with 7 bases between them. This CDR3 region has 13 residues. Sequenced sample: whole blood. V usage is TRBV10-3 and J usage is TRBJ1-1; D gene unclear. This receptor was identified in an adult who was a healthcare worker with PCR-confirmed SARS-CoV-2 infection or an uninfected control (not recorded which). CDR3 sequence reads: CAISPTLNTEAFF. The CDR3 bases are TGTGCCATCAGTCCCACGCTGAACACTGAAGCTTTCTTT.